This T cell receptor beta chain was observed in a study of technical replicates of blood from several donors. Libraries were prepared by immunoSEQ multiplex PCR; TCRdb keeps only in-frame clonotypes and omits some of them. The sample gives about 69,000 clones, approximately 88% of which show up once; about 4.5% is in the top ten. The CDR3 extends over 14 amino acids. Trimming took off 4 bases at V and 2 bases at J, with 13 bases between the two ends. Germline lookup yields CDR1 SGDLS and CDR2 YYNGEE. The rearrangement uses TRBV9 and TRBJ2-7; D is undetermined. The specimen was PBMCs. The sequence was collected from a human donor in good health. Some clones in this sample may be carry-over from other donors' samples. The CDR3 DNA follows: TGTGCCAGCAGCCCGGGTGACGGCCCCTACGAGCAGTACTTC. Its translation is CASSPGDGPYEQYF.